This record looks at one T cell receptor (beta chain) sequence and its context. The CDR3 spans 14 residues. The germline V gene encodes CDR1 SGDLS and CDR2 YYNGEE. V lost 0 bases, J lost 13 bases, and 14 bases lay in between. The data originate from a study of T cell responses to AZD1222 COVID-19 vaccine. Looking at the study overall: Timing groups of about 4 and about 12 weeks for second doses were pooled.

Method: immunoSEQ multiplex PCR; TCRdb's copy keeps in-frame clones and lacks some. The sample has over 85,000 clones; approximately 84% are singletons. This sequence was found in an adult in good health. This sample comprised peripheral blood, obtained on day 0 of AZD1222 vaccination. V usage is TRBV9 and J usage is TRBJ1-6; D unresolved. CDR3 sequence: CASSVAEGKVPLHF. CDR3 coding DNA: TGTGCCAGCAGCGTAGCGGAGGGTAAGGTGCCCCTCCACTTT.